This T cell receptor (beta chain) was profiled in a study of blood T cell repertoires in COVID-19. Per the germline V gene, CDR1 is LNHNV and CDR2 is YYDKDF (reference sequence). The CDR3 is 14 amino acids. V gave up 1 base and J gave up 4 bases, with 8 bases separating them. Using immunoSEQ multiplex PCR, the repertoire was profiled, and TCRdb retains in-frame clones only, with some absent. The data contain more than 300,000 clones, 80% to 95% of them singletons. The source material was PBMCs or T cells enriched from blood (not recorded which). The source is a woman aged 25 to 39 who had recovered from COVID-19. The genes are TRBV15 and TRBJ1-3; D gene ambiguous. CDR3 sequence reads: CATSRATWGNTIYF. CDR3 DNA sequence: TGTGCCACCAGCAGAGCTACCTGGGGAAACACCATATATTTT.